This T cell receptor (beta chain) is drawn from a study of response to subunit inactivated influenza vaccine. With V trimmed by 0 bases and J by 2 bases, 5 bases remained unmatched. Germline lookup yields CDR1 LGHNA and CDR2 YSLEER. This CDR3 has 16 amino acids. TCRdb called the RT-PCR reads again in MiXCR, with one record for every CDR3 protein. The sample records some 540,000 distinct CDR3 sequences, roughly a quarter being singletons. These sequences were also reported in another study, on T cells expressing NK-cell markers. Turning to that study: Generation of TCR beta cDNA was performed by 5'RACE template switching incorporating UMIs. Investigators obtained TCR beta repertoires from sorted CD3+CD56+NKG2C+, CD3+CD56+NKG2C- and CD3+CD56-NKG2C+ T cells. Dominant NKG2C+ clonotypes accounted for about 1.0-8% of CD8+ T cells in about six donors.

This clonotype originated in a man aged 45-60 years who received an inactivated influenza vaccine. The input for sequencing was CD4+ T cells sorted from PBMCs, taken roughly 13 days after vaccination. The chain carries TRBV4-3 and TRBJ2-3; TRBD1 agrees at 7 bases. In DNA, the CDR3 is TGCGCCAGCAGCCAAGATATAGGGGGCCTCACAGATACGCAGTATTTT. Translating gives CASSQDIGGLTDTQYF.